This record looks at one T cell receptor (beta chain) sequence and its context. Its antigen is currently unknown. The data originate from a study of radiotherapy plus CTLA-4 blockade in lung cancer. In the study overall: Overall, 18% of patients showed an objective response, while 31% attained disease control. Overall study findings and caveats: Dynamics of early blood T cell clones, together with interferon-beta, were reportedly the best predictors of response. Radiotherapy with ipilimumab was followed by blood expansion of tumor-derived clones.

Those with chemo-refractory metastatic non-small-cell lung cancer were treated with focal radiation combined with CTLA-4 blockade using ipilimumab. The table came from immunoSEQ multiplex PCR; TCRdb's copy has only in-frame clones and leaves some out. The table lists approximately 82,000 clones, over 75% of them singletons, with just over 14% in the top ten. Per germline, CDR1 SGHTA and CDR2 FQGTGA. V was trimmed by 6 bases and J by 7 bases, leaving 9 bases between them. This CDR3 has 12 amino acids. The TCR originated in a human donor with non-small cell lung cancer that progressed on radiotherapy plus ipilimumab. V is TRBV7-3 and J is TRBJ2-2; D is unresolved. This material consisted of peripheral blood, taken from a patient treated with radiotherapy plus ipilimumab. CDR3 nucleotides: TGTGCCAGCAGGTCCCCCGGCGGGGAGCTGTTTTTT. Protein: CASRSPGGELFF. The entire variable domain, with the rest obtained from reference TRBV7-3 and TRBJ2-2, is as follows: GAGVSQTPSNKVTEKGKYVELRCDPISGHTALYWYRQSLGQGPEFLIYFQGTGAADDSGLPNDRFFAVRPEGSVSTLKIQRTERGDSAVYLCASRSPGGELFFGEGSRLTVL.